This entry lists 21 T cell receptor beta chains sequenced from one sample in a study of radiotherapy plus CTLA-4 blockade in lung cancer. Profiling relied on immunoSEQ multiplex PCR, and the TCRdb table lists in-frame clones only, not all of them. The data show some 110,000 clones, 65% to 85% seen once. The sample was peripheral blood, taken from a patient treated with radiotherapy plus ipilimumab. The receptors shown here come from a human donor with non-small cell lung cancer who had a partial response to radiotherapy plus ipilimumab.

In DNA, the CDR3 is TGTGCCAGCAGCGCGAGGACTAGCGGTCAAGAGACCCAGTACTTC. This translates into CASSARTSGQETQYF. J is TRBJ2-5 and V is TRBV7-2; TRBD2 matches at 10 bases. This CDR3 spans 15 amino acids. Trimming took 5 bases from V and 2 from J; bases not matched to a gene: 5. Germline values: CDR1 SGHTA, CDR2 FQGNSA.

The chain combines TRBV28 with TRBJ1-2, with D possibly matching TRBD1 (6 bases). Germline V gene lookup returns CDR1 MDHEN and CDR2 SYDVKM. The CDR3 loop spans 13 amino acids. V lost 2 bases to trimming and J lost 8 bases, with 12 bases between them. Written as DNA, the CDR3 is TGTGCCAGCAGTTTAGGGGGGGCGCGGGGCTACACCTTC. Amino acid sequence: CASSLGGARGYTF.

This chain links TRBV21-1 with TRBJ2-3; TRBD2, the D gene given by the table, was not confirmed from the DNA. TRBV21-1 is shown as a pseudogene. The CDR3 sequence is 20 residues long. This chain's CDR3 is CASSSLPGLAQIQRTDTQYF. As DNA, the CDR3 is TGTGCCAGCAGCTCCCTGCCGGGACTAGCGCAAATCCAACGCACAGATACGCAGTATTTT.

The J gene is TRBJ1-1, the V gene TRBV5-1, with D unclear. This CDR3 has 12 residues. The germline V gene encodes CDR1 SGHRS and CDR2 YFSETQ. V was shortened by 5 bases and J by 1 base, with 6 bases between the two germline ends. The CDR3 sequence is CASRERNTEAFF. For the CDR3, the DNA is TGCGCCAGCAGAGAGAGGAACACTGAAGCTTTCTTT.

This clone was seen once. V usage is TRBV6-1 and J usage is TRBJ2-5; 7 nucleotides match TRBD2. V shed 3 bases, J shed 6 bases, and the junction held 4 bases outside the gene matches. Germline loops: CDR1 MNHNS, CDR2 SASEGT. This CDR3 region has 13 residues. The DNA for the CDR3 is TGTGCCAGCAGTGAGCGGGAGACCCAGACCCAGTACTTC. This encodes CASSERETQTQYF.

J is TRBJ2-3 and V is TRBV5-1; D call uncertain. The CDR3 sequence is 14 residues long. The germline gives CDR1 SGHRS, CDR2 YFSETQ. Trimming pared 4 bases from V and 4 bases from J, leaving 13 bases between. The CDR3 loop is CASSVNYPADTQYF. The CDR3 bases are TGCGCCAGCAGCGTTAACTACCCGGCAGATACGCAGTATTTT.

The chain carries TRBV29-1 and TRBJ2-1, with 7 bases identical to TRBD2. This CDR3 is built from 14 residues. From germline, CDR1 is SQVTM and CDR2 ANQGSEA. J was trimmed by 5 bases and V by 5 bases; bases with no gene match: 9. This CDR3 reads CSVWLAVGHNEQFF. CDR3 sequence (DNA): TGCAGCGTTTGGCTAGCGGTAGGCCACAATGAGCAGTTCTTC.

The CDR3 loop is CASSGGGGLTQIGTQYF. CDR3 coding DNA: TGTGCCAGCAGCGGGGGAGGGGGGTTGACCCAGATTGGTACGCAGTATTTT. The chain recombines TRBV5-4 with TRBJ2-3, with D maybe TRBD2 (7 bases). The V gene's germline CDR1 is SGHNT and CDR2 YYREEE (reference sequence). The V and J ends lost 4 bases and 8 bases respectively, with 26 bases between them. This CDR3 has 17 residues.

The chain carries TRBV4-1 and TRBJ2-1; TRBD2 matches at 7 bases. Germline CDR1 reads MGHRA; CDR2 reads YSYEKL. This CDR3 contains 19 residues. After removal of 4 bases from V and 2 bases from J, the junction contained 17 bases not matched to a gene. CDR3 region: CASSRANLGLESAYNEQFF. For the CDR3, the DNA is TGCGCCAGCAGCCGAGCCAACCTCGGACTAGAATCGGCCTACAATGAGCAGTTCTTC.

This clone was recorded a few times. This rearrangement joins TRBV6-1 to TRBJ2-3, with 7 bases fitting TRBD1. V gave up 3 bases and J gave up 1 base; unmatched junction bases: 4. This CDR3 is built from 15 residues. Germline V gene sequence: CDR1 MNHNS, CDR2 SASEGT. CDR3 in amino acids: CASSDRTGGTDTQYF. CDR3 DNA sequence: TGTGCCAGCAGTGACCGGACAGGAGGCACAGATACGCAGTATTTT.

The chain combines TRBV6-1 with TRBJ1-5; TRBD1 matches 9 bases. From germline, CDR1 is MNHNS and CDR2 SASEGT. CDR3 length: 18 residues. Trimming took 3 bases from V and 1 from J; bases not matched to a gene: 10. The DNA of the CDR3 is TGTGCCAGCAGTGATTTTCGGCCAGGGACAGGGAGCAATCAGCCCCAGCATTTT. Protein: CASSDFRPGTGSNQPQHF.

The chain is built from TRBV27 and TRBJ1-2; perhaps TRBD1 as D (5 bases). Germline V lookup: CDR1 MNHEY, CDR2 SMNVEV (reference sequence). The V and J ends lost 7 bases and 5 bases respectively, with 14 bases between them. CDR3 size: 13 residues. CDR3 amino acids: CASTMAGSYGYTF. CDR3 nucleotide sequence: TGTGCCAGCACCATGGCAGGGTCGTATGGCTACACCTTC.

J is TRBJ2-6 and V is TRBV5-1; TRBD1 matches 11 bases. V lost 4 bases to trimming and J lost 0 bases; unmatched junction nucleotides: 6. Germline values: CDR1 SGHRS, CDR2 YFSETQ. The length of the CDR3 is 18 residues. DNA of the CDR3: TGCGCCAGCAGCAAGGGACAGGGGGTCGGCTCTGGGGCCAACGTCCTGACTTTC. Residues: CASSKGQGVGSGANVLTF.

This clone has a handful of counts. This chain uses TRBV30 with TRBJ1-5, with 8 bases identical to TRBD1. The germline CDR1 and CDR2 sequences are GTSNPN and SVGIG (reference sequence). The V and J ends lost 3 bases and 6 bases, in that order; junction bases with no gene match: 7. The CDR3 spans 14 residues. The CDR3 region is CAWSAGQDGQPQHF. The CDR3 DNA reads TGTGCCTGGAGCGCGGGACAGGACGGTCAGCCCCAGCATTTT. The whole variable domain, filled in from reference TRBV30 and TRBJ1-5, reads SQTIHQWPATLVQPVGSPLSLECTVEGTSNPNLYWYRQAAGRGLQLLFYSVGIGQISSEVPQNLSASRPQDRQFILSSKKLLLSDSGFYLCAWSAGQDGQPQHFGDGTRLSIL.

J is TRBJ2-5 and V is TRBV6-5; 9 positions match TRBD2. The germline V gene encodes CDR1 MNHEY and CDR2 SVGAGI. Trimming took 6 bases from V and 3 from J; bases not matched to a gene: 8. The CDR3 contains 15 residues. The CDR3 spells CASRKEGLAEETQYF. CDR3 nucleotides: TGTGCCAGCAGAAAAGAGGGACTAGCAGAAGAGACCCAGTACTTC.

J is TRBJ2-7 and V is TRBV7-5; no check of the table's D call, TRBD2, against the DNA was made. TRBV7-5 is assigned pseudogene status. This CDR3 spans 16 amino acids. The CDR3 nucleotides are TGTGTCAGAAGCTTAGAAATTAGCGTCGTTACCTACGAGCAGTACTTC. It codes for CVRSLEISVVTYEQYF.

This rearrangement joins TRBV9 to TRBJ1-1; TRBD1 agrees at 7 bases. The V gene's germline CDR1 is SGDLS and CDR2 YYNGEE. The CDR3 runs 14 residues. Trimming cost V 2 bases and J 4 bases; bases outside gene matches: 5. In DNA form, the CDR3 reads TGTGCCAGCAGCGTCGAAACAGGGGCCACTGAAGCTTTCTTT. Encoded protein: CASSVETGATEAFF.

On this clone: At one boundary the junction diverges from the germline segment, which might be a read error. The chain joins TRBV5-1 to TRBJ1-2; 11 nucleotides line up with TRBD1. The CDR3 consists of 15 residues. The germline V gene encodes CDR1 SGHRS and CDR2 YFSETQ. The CDR3 region is CASSFGQGANDGYTF. For the CDR3, the DNA is TGCGCCAGCAGCTTCGGACAGGGGGCTAACGATGGCTACACCTTC.

The chain employs TRBV10-3 and TRBJ1-2; possibly TRBD1 for D (5 bases). The germline V gene encodes CDR1 ENHRY and CDR2 SYGVKD. V lost 2 bases, J lost 4 bases, and 8 bases lay in between. This CDR3 is 13 amino acids long. This CDR3 is CAISEGALYGYTF. The CDR3, as DNA: TGTGCCATCAGTGAGGGGGCCCTCTATGGCTACACCTTC.

The J gene is TRBJ1-4, the V gene TRBV9; D not resolved. This CDR3 has 14 amino acids. Trimming stripped 4 bases from V and 5 bases from J, with 12 bases between. Germline-derived CDR1 and CDR2 are SGDLS and YYNGEE. CDR3 nucleotides: TGTGCCAGCAGCCCCGGGATTCTAAATGAAAAACTGTTTTTT. As protein: CASSPGILNEKLFF.

The chain couples TRBV4-3 to TRBJ2-1, with TRBD2 identical over 8 bases. With V trimmed by 0 bases and J by 3 bases, 22 bases remained unmatched. The CDR3 is 22 residues long. Germline lookup yields CDR1 LGHNA and CDR2 YSLEER. Here the CDR3 reads CASSQDLWGAGVTSSYYNEQFF. The CDR3 DNA reads as TGCGCCAGCAGCCAAGATCTCTGGGGAGCGGGAGTAACTTCTTCCTACTACAATGAGCAGTTCTTC.